This entry describes one T cell receptor beta chain. This record comes from a study of cytomegalovirus exposure and HLA in healthy donors. The PCR contained 60 Vbeta and 13 Jbeta primers. The method was immunoSEQ multiplex PCR; TCRdb's version includes in-frame clones alone and lacks a portion of them. Here the sample spans fewer than 200,000 clones, approximately 82% being singletons. This CDR3 is built from 13 residues. The V gene's germline CDR1 is LNHNV and CDR2 YYDKDF (reference sequence). Trimming removed 2 bases from V and 5 bases from J, with 9 bases in between. The receptor was isolated from a male donor in good health and CMV-seronegative. The chain joins TRBV15 to TRBJ1-1, with D hard to call. Sequencing was done on a sample of PBMCs. The CDR3 DNA reads TGTGCCACCAGCAGACCAACGAGGACTGAAGCTTTCTTT. Translated, it gives CATSRPTRTEAFF.